What follows are 30 T cell receptor beta chains derived from one specimen sequenced in a study of T cell repertoires in cytomegalovirus infection. TCRdb processed the reads anew with MiXCR; each CDR3 protein has one entry. Altogether approximately 1,000,000 distinct CDR3 sequences are present, around 30% being singletons, with the ten largest covering about 14%. The antigens of these receptors remain unknown. The input for sequencing was cultured CD8+ T cells from PBMCs, taken from culture after CMV antigen stimulation. Receptors originate from a human donor in good health (CMV status not recorded). Some clones in this sample may be carry-over from other donors' samples.

This chain links TRBV4-3 with TRBJ2-1; 8 bases are a match to TRBD2. The CDR3 runs 16 residues. V was pared by 1 base and J by 7 bases, with 9 bases of the junction left unmatched. CDR1 is LGHNA and CDR2 is YSLEER in the germline V gene. Written as DNA, the CDR3 is TGCGCCAGCAGCCAAGGTCACGGCGGGGGGTGGAATGAGCAGTTCTTC. Protein product: CASSQGHGGGWNEQFF.

V usage is TRBV9 and J usage is TRBJ2-1; TRBD2 is a possible D gene (5 bases). Trimming stripped 2 bases from V and 5 bases from J, with 8 bases between. Germline V gives CDR1 SGDLS, CDR2 YYNGEE. The CDR3 sequence is 13 residues long. CDR3 bases: TGTGCCAGCAGCGTCGGGATTCACAATGAGCAGTTCTTC. This sequence encodes CASSVGIHNEQFF. Based on the CDR3 plus reference TRBV9 and TRBJ2-1, the full variable domain is DSGVTQTPKHLITATGQRVTLRCSPRSGDLSVYWYQQSLDQGLQFLIQYYNGEERAKGNILERFSAQQFPDLHSELNLSSLELGDSALYFCASSVGIHNEQFFGPGTRLTVL.

This clonotype appeared a few times. The CDR3 DNA sequence: TGTGCCAGTAGTATTCAGGGGAGGACTAATGAAAAACTGTTTTTT. Residues: CASSIQGRTNEKLFF. The V call is TRBV19, the J call TRBJ1-4, with D tentatively TRBD1 (6 bases). There are 15 residues in the CDR3. Looked up from germline, CDR1 is LNHDA and CDR2 is SQIVND (reference sequence). V was trimmed by 3 bases and J by 2 bases, leaving 10 bases between them.

This clonotype was picked up many times. This chain uses TRBV7-9 with TRBJ2-1; the match to TRBD1 covers 10 bases. Germline V gene data show CDR1 as SEHNR and CDR2 as FQNEAQ (reference sequence). The CDR3 has 16 residues. V lost 5 bases and J lost 5; bases outside the gene matches: 9. CDR3 sequence (DNA): TGTGCCAGCAGCCCTTGGGACAGGGGTATTGACAATGAGCAGTTCTTC. Translating gives CASSPWDRGIDNEQFF.

There are a few counts of this clonotype. The rearrangement links TRBV10-3 to TRBJ1-1, with D unclear. CDR3 length equals 11 residues. Germline V CDR1 and CDR2: ENHRY, SYGVKD. The germline V and J ends were trimmed by 3 bases and 8 bases, with 7 bases remaining between them. CDR3 bases: TGTGCCATCAGTGACGGTAGGGAAGCTTTCTTT. Translated, it gives CAISDGREAFF.

This rearrangement joins TRBV7-9 to TRBJ2-7, with D possibly called TRBD1 or TRBD2 (7 bases each). The CDR3 has 13 residues. The V and J ends lost 6 bases and 3 bases respectively, with 12 bases between them. Germline CDR1 SEHNR, CDR2 FQNEAQ (reference sequence). CDR3 coding DNA: TGTGCCAGCAGGGGGGGGACAGTCTACGAGCAGTACTTC. Translation: CASRGGTVYEQYF.

This rearrangement joins TRBV6-8 to TRBJ1-2; no definite D call. Germline V lookup: CDR1 MNHGY, CDR2 SAAAGT. CDR3 size: 13 residues. Trimming stripped 6 bases from V and 3 bases from J, with 11 bases between. The CDR3 DNA reads as TGTGCCAGCAGGGCCGGGGAGCACTATGGCTACACCTTC. Its protein product is CASRAGEHYGYTF.

This clonotype has just a few counts. J is TRBJ2-7 and V is TRBV28, with D perhaps matching TRBD1 (6 bases). The germline V gene encodes CDR1 MDHEN and CDR2 SYDVKM. The CDR3 loop spans 12 amino acids. The V and J ends lost 5 bases and 9 bases respectively, with 14 bases between them. The CDR3 loop reads CASSITGFGQYV. The CDR3 DNA sequence: TGTGCCAGCAGTATCACAGGGTTCGGGCAGTACGTC.

This clonotype was seen a few times. The chain has TRBV7-6 and TRBJ2-6; perhaps TRBD2 as D (5 bases). The CDR3 is 18 amino acids. Per germline, CDR1 SGHVS and CDR2 FNYEAQ. V lost 2 bases, J lost 1 base, and 15 bases lay in between. CDR3 residues: CASSLRTGSGSGANVLTF. In nucleotides, the CDR3 is TGTGCCAGCAGCTTAAGGACCGGTTCGGGATCTGGGGCCAACGTCCTGACTTTC.

This clonotype was detected once. The chain has TRBV12-3 or TRBV12-4 and TRBJ2-7, with TRBD2 matching 8 bases. The ends lost 2 bases at V and 6 bases at J; junction bases unmatched: 12. This CDR3 is built from 16 residues. The CDR3 loop is CASSLRGLGDVGEQYV. The CDR3 DNA sequence: TGTGCCAGCAGTTTAAGGGGACTAGGAGATGTAGGCGAGCAGTACGTC.

V gene TRBV3-1 combines with J gene TRBJ2-1; D possibly corresponds to TRBD2 (6 bases). The germline V gene encodes CDR1 LGHDT and CDR2 YNNKEL (reference sequence). This CDR3 is 15 amino acids long. Deletions cut 0 bases from V and 2 bases from J, with 8 bases between. CDR3 protein: CASSQEASAYNEQFF. As DNA, the CDR3 is TGTGCCAGCAGCCAAGAGGCTAGCGCCTACAATGAGCAGTTCTTC.

A few counts support this clonotype. This rearrangement joins TRBV27 to TRBJ1-2; 7 bases align to TRBD1. The CDR3 length is 14 residues. V lost 2 bases and J lost 4; bases outside the gene matches: 4. Germline CDR1 reads MNHEY; CDR2 reads SMNVEV (reference sequence). CDR3 sequence reads: CASSLQGQSYGYTF. DNA of the CDR3: TGTGCCAGCAGTTTACAGGGACAGTCCTATGGCTACACCTTC.

This clonotype was detected many times. The chain employs TRBV28 and TRBJ2-7; 8 bases are a match to TRBD2. Trimming removed 4 bases from V and 4 bases from J; junction bases left unmatched: 12. The CDR3 totals 16 residues. Per the germline V gene, CDR1 is MDHEN and CDR2 is SYDVKM. CDR3 in amino acids: CASSSRLAPETYEQYV. In DNA form, the CDR3 reads TGTGCCAGCAGTTCCCGACTAGCGCCAGAAACTTACGAGCAGTACGTC.

Many counts were recorded for this clonotype. The chain uses TRBV12-3 or TRBV12-4 and TRBJ1-2; D unresolved. Trimming cost V 6 bases and J 0 bases, with 8 bases left between them. This CDR3 region has 13 residues. CDR3 region: CASSLQANYGYTF. Here the CDR3 DNA reads TGTGCCAGCAGCCTCCAAGCTAACTATGGCTACACCTTC.

This clonotype was seen a few times. The gene calls are TRBV4-1 and TRBJ2-5; 11 bases are a match to TRBD2. In germline, CDR1 is MGHRA, CDR2 YSYEKL. V gave up 2 bases and J gave up 5 bases; unmatched junction bases: 13. The CDR3 contains 18 residues. The CDR3 DNA follows: TGCGCCAGCAGCCAAAAGGTAGCGGGGGGGCAACTCGCTGAGACCCAGTACTTC. It is translated as CASSQKVAGGQLAETQYF.

This sequence joins TRBV24-1 and TRBJ2-1, with 7 bases that match TRBD2. With 5 bases clipped from V and 6 bases from J, the junction kept 3 bases outside the gene matches. There are 13 residues in the CDR3. Germline CDR1 KGHDR, CDR2 SFDVKD. Here the CDR3 DNA reads TGTGCCACCAGTGGGTGGGAGGGCAATGAGCAGTTCTTC. This gives the protein CATSGWEGNEQFF.

This chain joins TRBV7-6 and TRBJ1-1, with D perhaps matching TRBD1 (6 bases). The CDR3 totals 16 residues. From germline, CDR1 is SGHVS and CDR2 FNYEAQ. V shed 5 bases and J shed 1 base, with 17 bases lying between them. The CDR3 DNA sequence: TGTGCCAGCAGCCTTGGACAGTTTGAGTGGAACACTGAAGCTTTCTTT. This translates into CASSLGQFEWNTEAFF. The variable domain in full, with the rest retrieved from reference TRBV7-6 and TRBJ1-1, is GAGVSQSPRYKVTKRGQDVALRCDPISGHVSLYWYRQALGQGPEFLTYFNYEAQQDKSGLPNDRFSAERPEGSISTLTIQRTEQRDSAMYRCASSLGQFEWNTEAFFGQGTRLTVV.

This sequence joins TRBV28 and TRBJ2-7; TRBD1 aligns across 7 bases. The J segment lost 0 bases and the V segment lost 8 bases, leaving 4 bases of the junction unmatched. In germline, CDR1 is MDHEN, CDR2 SYDVKM. The CDR3 is 13 residues long. The chain's CDR3 is CASCDRVSYEQYV. The CDR3 DNA is TGTGCCAGCTGTGACAGGGTCTCCTACGAGCAGTACGTC.

The chain has TRBV10-3 and TRBJ1-1, with D perhaps TRBD1 (5 bases). V was pared by 6 bases and J by 4 bases, with 9 bases between. CDR1 is ENHRY, CDR2 SYGVKD, per germline. This CDR3 is 12 amino acids long. CDR3 protein: CAIRGGGTEAFF. The CDR3 nucleotides read TGTGCCATCAGGGGGGGGGGCACTGAAGCTTTCTTT.

The chain carries TRBV4-2 and TRBJ1-2; D may be TRBD1 (6 bases). This CDR3 comprises 12 residues. V was cut by 9 bases and J by 3 bases, with 11 bases left in between. Germline CDR1 is LGHNA and CDR2 is YNFKEQ. The CDR3 loop reads CASLGGYYGYTF. The DNA of the CDR3 is TGTGCCAGTCTGGGGGGCTACTATGGCTACACCTTC.

This clonotype was counted ten times or more. The chain is built from TRBV11-3 and TRBJ2-3; unclear D gene. V dropped 2 bases and J dropped 2 bases, with 5 bases sitting between them. Germline V gene sequence: CDR1 SGHNT, CDR2 YENEEA. This CDR3 contains 13 residues. CDR3 region: CASSLYNTDTQYF. The DNA for the CDR3 is TGTGCCAGCAGCTTATACAACACAGATACGCAGTATTTT. The whole variable domain, filled in from reference TRBV11-3 and TRBJ2-3, reads EAGVVQSPRYKIIEKKQPVAFWCNPISGHNTLYWYLQNLGQGPELLIRYENEEAVDDSQLPKDRFSAERLKGVDSTLKIQPAELGDSAVYLCASSLYNTDTQYFGPGTRLTVL.

J is TRBJ1-1 and V is TRBV13; tentatively, D is TRBD1 (5 bases). V was shortened by 2 bases and J by 4 bases, with 8 bases between the two germline ends. The CDR3 spans 13 residues. Germline V gives CDR1 PRHDT, CDR2 FYEKMQ (reference sequence). The chain's CDR3 is CASSLWGITEAFF. The DNA of the CDR3 is TGTGCCAGCAGCTTATGGGGCATCACTGAAGCTTTCTTT.

This clonotype occurred once. V is TRBV4-1 and J is TRBJ2-3; TRBD2 aligns across 7 bases. With 4 bases clipped from V and 1 base from J, the junction kept 8 bases outside the gene matches. CDR3 length equals 16 residues. Germline assignment: CDR1 MGHRA and CDR2 YSYEKL. The CDR3 coding sequence is TGCGCCAGCAGCCTGGGGGAGGGGATTCGCACAGATACGCAGTATTTT. This codes for CASSLGEGIRTDTQYF.

This clonotype was counted only a few times. The chain combines TRBV6-6 with TRBJ1-3; no clear D gene. V lost 7 bases to trimming and J lost 0 bases, with 13 bases between them. The CDR3 is made up of 15 amino acids. Germline V lookup: CDR1 MNHNY, CDR2 SVGAGI (reference sequence). CDR3 loop: CASIGRTNSGNTIYF. Here the CDR3 DNA reads TGTGCCAGCATCGGACGGACCAACTCTGGAAACACCATATATTTT.

The V gene is TRBV19, the J gene TRBJ1-1; D gene uncertain. CDR3 length: 13 residues. The V end lost 3 bases, the J end lost 5 bases, and 10 bases lay between the germline ends. Germline V gives CDR1 LNHDA, CDR2 SQIVND (reference sequence). The CDR3 DNA follows: TGTGCCAGTAGTATTACGGGATGGACTGAAGCTTTCTTT. Its translation: CASSITGWTEAFF.

The chain carries TRBV2 and TRBJ2-1; 9 nucleotides agree with TRBD2. The CDR3 runs 13 residues. Looked up from germline, CDR1 is SNHLY and CDR2 is FYNNEI. J lost 2 bases, V lost 10 bases, and 3 bases had no gene match. As DNA, the CDR3 is TGTGCCAAGGGACTAGCCCCCTACAATGAGCAGTTCTTC. As protein: CAKGLAPYNEQFF.

This clonotype was found a few times. The chain joins TRBV28 to TRBJ1-6; D not certain. CDR1 MDHEN and CDR2 SYDVKM come from the germline V gene. V was clipped by 7 bases and J by 0 bases, with 7 bases between them. The CDR3 covers 14 residues. CDR3 sequence reads: CASIESSYNSPLHF. CDR3 DNA: TGTGCCAGCATCGAGAGCTCCTATAATTCACCCCTCCACTTT.

This chain connects TRBV7-6 to TRBJ1-1, with D perhaps matching TRBD1 (6 bases). The CDR3 runs 15 residues. CDR1 and CDR2 (germline): SGHVS, FNYEAQ. V lost 2 bases, J lost 5 bases, and 15 bases lay in between. This CDR3 is CASSLSQGRGTEAFF. The CDR3 DNA is TGTGCCAGCAGCTTAAGTCAGGGAAGGGGGACTGAAGCTTTCTTT.

The chain links TRBV6-1 to TRBJ2-7, with D hard to call. The CDR3 has 14 amino acids. CDR1 is MNHNS and CDR2 is SASEGT in the germline V gene. V was pared by 4 bases and J by 5 bases, with 15 bases between. The CDR3 spells CASSATTQYHEQYF. CDR3 coding DNA: TGTGCCAGCAGTGCTACTACCCAGTACCACGAGCAGTACTTC.

This clonotype was seen just once. Here the CDR3 omits its conserved ending phenylalanine or tryptophan, so a read error is the likely source. V usage is TRBV12-3 or TRBV12-4 and J usage is TRBJ2-5; D not certain. V was pared by 3 bases and J by 5 bases, with 13 bases between. The CDR3 is 14 amino acids. The CDR3 loop reads CASSFARGMETQYY. The CDR3 nucleotides read TGTGCCAGCAGTTTTGCCAGAGGCATGGAGACCCAGTACTAC.